This entry is about one T cell receptor beta chain. The antigen is not known. Primers used in a second PCR of roughly 6 to 12 cycles were a sample-barcoded 5' primer and a J-beta primer mix. The template-switch adaptor, which had 12 random nucleotides, put a tag on each cDNA molecule. TCRdb processed the 5' RACE reads anew with MiXCR; each CDR3 protein has one entry. This table has over a million distinct CDR3 sequences, roughly 40% appearing once. The sample belongs to a study of blood T cells in healthy people across ages. Study outcomes and limitations: The lack of PBMC sorting stopped any conclusive naive versus antigen-experienced comparison. The long-lived group displayed more naive CD4+ cells, plus higher diversity, than the aged donors did. Higher naive T cell percentage went strongly together with higher TCR beta diversity.

The CDR3 consists of 13 residues. Trimming took 0 bases from V and 6 from J, leaving 6 bases between them. Germline CDR1 MGHDK, CDR2 SYGVNS. This chain connects TRBV25-1 to TRBJ2-1; no firm D call. The receptor was derived from a woman under 30 in good health. Material: blood. The CDR3 reads CASSEYQLNEQFF. DNA of the CDR3: TGTGCCAGCAGTGAATACCAGCTCAATGAGCAGTTCTTC.